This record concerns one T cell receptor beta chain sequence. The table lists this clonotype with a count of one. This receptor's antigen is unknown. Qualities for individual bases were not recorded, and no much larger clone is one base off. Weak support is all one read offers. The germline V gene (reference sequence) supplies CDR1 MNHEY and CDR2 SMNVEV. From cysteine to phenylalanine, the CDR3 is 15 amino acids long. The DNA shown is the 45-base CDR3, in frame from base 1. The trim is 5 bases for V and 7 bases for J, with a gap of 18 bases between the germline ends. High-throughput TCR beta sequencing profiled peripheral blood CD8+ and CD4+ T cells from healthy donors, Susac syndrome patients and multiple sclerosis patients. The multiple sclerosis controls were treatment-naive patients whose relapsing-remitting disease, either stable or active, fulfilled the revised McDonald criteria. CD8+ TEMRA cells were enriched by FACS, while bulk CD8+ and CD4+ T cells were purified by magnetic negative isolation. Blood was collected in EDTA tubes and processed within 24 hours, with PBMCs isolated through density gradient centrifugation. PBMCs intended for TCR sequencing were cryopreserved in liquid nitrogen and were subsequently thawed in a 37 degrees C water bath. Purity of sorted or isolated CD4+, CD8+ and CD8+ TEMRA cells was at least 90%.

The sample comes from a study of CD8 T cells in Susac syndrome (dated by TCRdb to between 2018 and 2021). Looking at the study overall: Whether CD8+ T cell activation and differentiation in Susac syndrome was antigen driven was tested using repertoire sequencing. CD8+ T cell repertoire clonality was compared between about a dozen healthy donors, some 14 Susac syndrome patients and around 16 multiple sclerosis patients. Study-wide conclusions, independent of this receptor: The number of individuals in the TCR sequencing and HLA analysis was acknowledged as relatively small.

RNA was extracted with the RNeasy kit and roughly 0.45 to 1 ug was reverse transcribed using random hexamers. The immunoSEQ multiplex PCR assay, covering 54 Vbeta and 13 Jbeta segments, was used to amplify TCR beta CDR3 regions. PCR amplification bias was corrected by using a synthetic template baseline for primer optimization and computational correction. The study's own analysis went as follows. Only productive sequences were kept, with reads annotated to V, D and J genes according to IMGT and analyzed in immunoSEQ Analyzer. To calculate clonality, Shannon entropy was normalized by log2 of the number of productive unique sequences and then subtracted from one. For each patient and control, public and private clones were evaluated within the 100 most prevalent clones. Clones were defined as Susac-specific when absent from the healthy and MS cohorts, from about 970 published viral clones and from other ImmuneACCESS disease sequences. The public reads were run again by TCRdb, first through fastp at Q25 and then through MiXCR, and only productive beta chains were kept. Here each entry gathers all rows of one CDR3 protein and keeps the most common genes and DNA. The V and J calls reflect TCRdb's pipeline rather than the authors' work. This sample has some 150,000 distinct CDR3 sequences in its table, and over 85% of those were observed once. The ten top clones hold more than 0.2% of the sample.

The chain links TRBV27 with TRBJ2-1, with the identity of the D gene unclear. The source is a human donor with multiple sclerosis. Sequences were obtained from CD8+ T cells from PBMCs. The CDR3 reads CASSQSQSLGNEQFF. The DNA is TGTGCCAGCAGTCAATCCCAGTCCCTGGGGAATGAGCAGTTCTTC.